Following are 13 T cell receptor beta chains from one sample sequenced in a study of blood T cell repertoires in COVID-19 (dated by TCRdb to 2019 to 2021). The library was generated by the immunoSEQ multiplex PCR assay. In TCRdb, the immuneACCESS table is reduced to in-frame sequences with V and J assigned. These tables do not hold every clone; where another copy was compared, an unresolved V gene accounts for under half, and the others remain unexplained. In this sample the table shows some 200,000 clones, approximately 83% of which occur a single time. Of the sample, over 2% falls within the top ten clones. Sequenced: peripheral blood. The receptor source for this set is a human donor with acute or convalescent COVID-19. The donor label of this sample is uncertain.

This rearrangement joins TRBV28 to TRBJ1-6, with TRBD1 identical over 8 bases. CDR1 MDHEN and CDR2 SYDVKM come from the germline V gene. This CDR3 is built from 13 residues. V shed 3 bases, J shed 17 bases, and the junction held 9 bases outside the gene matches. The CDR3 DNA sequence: TGTGCCAGCAGTTTCCAGCGCTCGGGACAGGTCCACTTT. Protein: CASSFQRSGQVHF.

The CDR3 DNA is TGTGCCAGCTGTGGGGGGAGTTTGGACAGGGGAGTTCAGACCCAGTACTTC. This sequence encodes CASCGGSLDRGVQTQYF. The chain combines TRBV2 with TRBJ2-5, with 9 bases aligning to TRBD1. The CDR3 runs 17 residues. Germline loops: CDR1 SNHLY, CDR2 FYNNEI. J lost 6 bases, V lost 8 bases, and 19 bases had no gene match. The full variable domain, rest sourced from reference TRBV2 and TRBJ2-5, is EPEVTQTPSHQVTQMGQEVILRCVPISNHLYFYWYRQILGQKVEFLVSFYNNEISEKSEIFDDQFSVERPDGSNFTLKIRSTKLEDSAMYFCASCGGSLDRGVQTQYFGPGTRLLVL.

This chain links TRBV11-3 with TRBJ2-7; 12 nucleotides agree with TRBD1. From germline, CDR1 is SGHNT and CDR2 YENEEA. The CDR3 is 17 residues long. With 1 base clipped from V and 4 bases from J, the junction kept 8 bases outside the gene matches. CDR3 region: CASSLVPGDRGQYEQYF. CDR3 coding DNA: TGTGCCAGCAGCTTAGTCCCTGGGGACAGGGGGCAATACGAGCAGTACTTC.

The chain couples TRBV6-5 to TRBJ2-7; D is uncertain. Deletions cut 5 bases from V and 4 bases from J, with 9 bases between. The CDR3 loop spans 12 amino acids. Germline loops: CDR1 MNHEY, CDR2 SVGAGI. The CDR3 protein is CASSRTEYEQYF. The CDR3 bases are TGTGCCAGCAGTCGTACAGAGTACGAGCAGTACTTC.

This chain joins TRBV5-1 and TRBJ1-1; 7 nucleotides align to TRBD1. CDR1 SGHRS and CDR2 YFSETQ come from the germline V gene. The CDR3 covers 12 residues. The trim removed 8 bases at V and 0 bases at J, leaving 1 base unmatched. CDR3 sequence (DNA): TGCGCCAGTGGGACAGTGAACACTGAAGCTTTCTTT. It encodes CASGTVNTEAFF.

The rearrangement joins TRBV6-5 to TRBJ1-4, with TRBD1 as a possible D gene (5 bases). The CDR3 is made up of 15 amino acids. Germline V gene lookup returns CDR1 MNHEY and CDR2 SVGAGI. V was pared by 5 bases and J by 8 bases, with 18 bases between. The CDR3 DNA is TGTGCCAGCAGTCCGCCCGACCTAAGGGGAGAAAAACTGTTTTTT. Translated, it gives CASSPPDLRGEKLFF.

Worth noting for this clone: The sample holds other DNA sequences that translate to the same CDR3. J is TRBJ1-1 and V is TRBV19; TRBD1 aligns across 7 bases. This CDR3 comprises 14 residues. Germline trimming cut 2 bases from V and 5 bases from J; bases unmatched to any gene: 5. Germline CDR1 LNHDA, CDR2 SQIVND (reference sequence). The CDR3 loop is CASSIRQGGTEAFF. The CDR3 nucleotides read TGTGCCAGTAGTATAAGGCAGGGGGGAACTGAAGCTTTCTTT.

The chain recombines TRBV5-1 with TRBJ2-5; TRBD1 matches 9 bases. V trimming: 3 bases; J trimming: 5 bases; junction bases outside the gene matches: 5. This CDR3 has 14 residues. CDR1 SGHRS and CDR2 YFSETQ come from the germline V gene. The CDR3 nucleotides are TGCGCCAGCAGCTCTCGGACAGGGGAGGAGACCCAGTACTTC. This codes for CASSSRTGEETQYF.

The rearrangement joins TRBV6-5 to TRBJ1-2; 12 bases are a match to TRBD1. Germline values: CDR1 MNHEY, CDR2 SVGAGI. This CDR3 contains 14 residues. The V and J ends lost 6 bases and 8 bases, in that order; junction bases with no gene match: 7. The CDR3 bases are TGTGCCAGCAGCTCCCCGGGACAGGGGGCCGGCTACACCTTC. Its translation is CASSSPGQGAGYTF.

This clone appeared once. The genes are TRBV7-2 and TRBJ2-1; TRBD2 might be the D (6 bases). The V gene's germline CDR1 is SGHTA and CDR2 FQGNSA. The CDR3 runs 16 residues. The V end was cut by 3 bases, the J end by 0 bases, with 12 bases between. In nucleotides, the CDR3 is TGTGCCAGCAGCTTTTCGACCGGGGGCTCCTACAATGAGCAGTTCTTC. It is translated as CASSFSTGGSYNEQFF. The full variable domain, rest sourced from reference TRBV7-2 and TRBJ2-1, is GAGVSQSPSNKVTEKGKDVELRCDPISGHTALYWYRQSLGQGLEFLIYFQGNSAPDKSGLPSDRFSAERTGGSVSTLTIQRTQQEDSAVYLCASSFSTGGSYNEQFFGPGTRLTVL.

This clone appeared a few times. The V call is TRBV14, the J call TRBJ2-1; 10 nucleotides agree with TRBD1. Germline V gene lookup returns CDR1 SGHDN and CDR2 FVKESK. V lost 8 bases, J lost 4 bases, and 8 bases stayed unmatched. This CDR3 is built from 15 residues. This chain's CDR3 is CASDPGQGLYNEQFF. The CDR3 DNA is TGTGCCAGCGACCCGGGACAGGGGCTTTACAATGAGCAGTTCTTC.

This chain's CDR3 is CASSDSGGLAGEYANTGELFF. The CDR3 nucleotides are TGTGCCAGCAGTGACTCCGGCGGCCTAGCGGGGGAGTATGCGAACACCGGGGAGCTGTTTTTT. The rearrangement links TRBV6-4 to TRBJ2-2, with TRBD2 identical over 10 bases. In germline, CDR1 is MRHNA, CDR2 SNTAGT. The CDR3 runs 21 residues. With 0 bases clipped from V and 0 bases from J, the junction kept 13 bases outside the gene matches.

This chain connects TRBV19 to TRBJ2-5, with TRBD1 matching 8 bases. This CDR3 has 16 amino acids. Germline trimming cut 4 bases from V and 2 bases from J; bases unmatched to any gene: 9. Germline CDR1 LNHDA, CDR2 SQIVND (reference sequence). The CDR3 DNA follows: TGTGCCAGTAGTACTGGGACAGGATCGATTCAAGAGACCCAGTACTTC. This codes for CASSTGTGSIQETQYF.